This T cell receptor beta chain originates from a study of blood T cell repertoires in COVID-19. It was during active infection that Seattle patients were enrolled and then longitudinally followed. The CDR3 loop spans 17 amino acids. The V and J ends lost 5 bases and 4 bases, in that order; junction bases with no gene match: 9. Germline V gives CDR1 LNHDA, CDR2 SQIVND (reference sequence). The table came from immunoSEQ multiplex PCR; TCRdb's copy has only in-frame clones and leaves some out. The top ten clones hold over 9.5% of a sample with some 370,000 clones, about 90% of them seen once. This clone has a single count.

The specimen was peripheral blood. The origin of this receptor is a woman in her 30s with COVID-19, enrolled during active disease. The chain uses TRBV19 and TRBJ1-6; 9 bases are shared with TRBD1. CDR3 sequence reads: CASSPQDRGRYNSPLHF. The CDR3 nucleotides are TGTGCCAGTAGTCCTCAGGACAGGGGACGATATAATTCACCCCTCCACTTT.